This TCR beta chain was recovered during a study of memory CD4+ T cells and cytomegalovirus serostatus (dated by TCRdb to the late 2010s). At the level of the whole study: The roughly 35 healthy Belgian adults in the cohort included 9 who were CMV seropositive and approximately 24 who were CMV seronegative. CD4+ memory TCRbeta repertoires of a Belgian cohort with known cytomegalovirus serostatus were sequenced in order to replicate a published TCR-based CMV serostatus classifier. Study-wide conclusions, independent of this receptor: For CMV serostatus prediction, a median bootstrapped AUC of approximately 0.95 was reached with the original framework, and a median bootstrapped AUC of around 0.9 was reached with a US-trained random forest. Among the roughly 160 previously reported CMV-associated TCRbeta sequences, over 65 showed up in the CD4+ memory repertoires, with each one found in between one and five individuals. Only CD4+CD45RO+ memory cells were sequenced, unlike the original study, which covered naive and memory CD4+ and CD8+ populations. On the Belgian cohort, the classifier based on the original framework reached a median bootstrapped AUC of approximately 0.95, with a 95% CI of 0.76-1.00. The results were interpreted as suggesting that the CMV-associated TCR signature is mostly present in the CD4+ memory repertoire.

Single viable CD3+CD4+CD8-CD45RO+ cells were sorted as memory CD4+ T cells on a FACSAria II. CMV serostatus was assessed using a Roche Elecsys assay, by which serum IgG against CMV pp150, pp28, p38 and p52 was detected. Following thawing, total CD4+ T cells were enriched through positive selection using CD4 magnetic microbeads. The samples came from a different study that was designed specifically to examine the CD4+ T cell memory repertoire. Following standard operating procedures, peripheral blood mononuclear cells were isolated and cryopreserved, while serum was kept at -80 degrees C. CD3-PerCP (BW264/56), CD4-APC (RPA-T4), CD45RO-PE (UCHT1) and CD8-Pacific Orange (3B5) antibodies were used for staining, and non-viable cells were excluded with Sytox blue. In the case of this clone: Its antigen is still unknown. Germline and junction disagree at one end, which may indicate a read error.

Taken from cysteine to phenylalanine, the CDR3 has 15 residues. CDR3 DNA only is kept here, 45 bases in frame from base 1. Via the germline V gene (reference sequence), CDR1 is SSHAT and CDR2 FNYEAQ. Genomic DNA was extracted from sorted cells with the Quick-DNA Microprep Kit. Amplification of TCRbeta DNA was done with the immunoSEQ hsTCRbeta kit, following the protocol from the manufacturer. An Illumina MiSeq instrument was used to sequence the TCRbeta libraries. The authors' pipeline ran thus. Following removal of out-of-frame sequences, around 2,300,000 distinct TCRbeta sequences were retained, with an average of approximately 64,000 per individual. Each individual was scored according to the count of 164 previously reported CMV-associated TCRbeta sequences and the total productive distinct TCRbeta count. A beta-binomial model was reimplemented in Python, and random forests from scikit-learn, run with default parameters, were trained on data from the US cohort. Classifier performance on the Belgian cohort was summarized as median AUC with percentile confidence intervals calculated over 10,000 bootstrap iterations. In TCRdb, the immuneACCESS table is reduced to in-frame sequences with V and J assigned. These tables do not hold every clone; where another copy was compared, an unresolved V gene accounts for under half, and the others remain unexplained. That table is the source of V, J and clone size, and D and trimming were worked out from the DNA. The sample data list 30,000 to 40,000 clones, and around 76% of these were observed just once. Of the sample, 0.5% to 0.8% falls within the top ten clones.

The rearrangement combines TRBV7-7 with TRBJ2-2; the junction holds 7 bases that match TRBD2. Material: memory CD4+ T cells from blood. The receptor comes from an adult in good health and CMV-seronegative. Some clones in this sample may be carry-over from other donors' samples. The sequenced DNA: TGTGCTAGCAGTAGCGGGCACCCGAGGACCGGGGAGCTGTTTTTT. This gives the protein CASSSGHPRTGELFF.